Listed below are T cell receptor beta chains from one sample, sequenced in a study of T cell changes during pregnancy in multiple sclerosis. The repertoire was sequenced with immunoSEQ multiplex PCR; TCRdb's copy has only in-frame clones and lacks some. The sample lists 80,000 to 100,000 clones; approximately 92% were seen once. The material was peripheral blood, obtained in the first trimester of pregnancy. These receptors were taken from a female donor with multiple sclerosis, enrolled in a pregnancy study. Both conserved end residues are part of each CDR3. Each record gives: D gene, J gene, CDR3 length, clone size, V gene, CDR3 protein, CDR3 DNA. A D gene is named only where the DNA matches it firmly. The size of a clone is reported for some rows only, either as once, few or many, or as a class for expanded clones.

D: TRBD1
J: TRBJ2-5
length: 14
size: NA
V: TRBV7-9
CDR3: CASSLYRGQETQYF
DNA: TGTGCCAGCAGCTTGTACAGGGGGCAGGAGACCCAGTACTTC

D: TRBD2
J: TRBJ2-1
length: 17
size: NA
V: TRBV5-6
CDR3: CASLGTSGPSSYNEQFF
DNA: TGTGCCAGCCTCGGGACTAGCGGGCCGAGCTCCTACAATGAGCAGTTCTTC

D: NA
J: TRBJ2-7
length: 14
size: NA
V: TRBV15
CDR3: CATSTDRNTYEQYF
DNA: TGTGCCACCAGCACCGACAGAAACACCTACGAGCAGTACTTC

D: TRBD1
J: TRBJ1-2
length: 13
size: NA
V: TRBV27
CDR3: CASSLDRGRGYTF
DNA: TGTGCCAGCAGTTTAGACAGGGGGCGCGGCTACACCTTC

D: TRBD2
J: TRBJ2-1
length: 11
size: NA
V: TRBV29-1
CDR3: CSGGGDNEQFF
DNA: TGCAGCGGGGGGGGAGACAATGAGCAGTTCTTC

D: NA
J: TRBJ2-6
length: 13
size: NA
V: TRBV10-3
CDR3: CATGISGANVLTF
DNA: TGTGCCACAGGGATTTCTGGGGCCAACGTCCTGACTTTC

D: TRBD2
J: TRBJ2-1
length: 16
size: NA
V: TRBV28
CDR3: CASSFRLGGGGHEQFF
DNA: TGTGCCAGCAGTTTCCGCTTGGGGGGGGGAGGCCACGAGCAGTTCTTC

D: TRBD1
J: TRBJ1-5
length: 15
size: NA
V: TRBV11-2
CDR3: CASSATGSPNQPQHF
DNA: TGTGCCAGCAGCGCGACAGGGAGCCCCAATCAGCCCCAGCATTTT

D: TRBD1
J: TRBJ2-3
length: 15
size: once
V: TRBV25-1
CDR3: CASSLRDRGTDTQYF
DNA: TGTGCCAGCAGCCTCCGGGACAGGGGCACAGATACGCAGTATTTT

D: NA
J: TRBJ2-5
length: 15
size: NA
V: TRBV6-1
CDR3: CASSPPTGFQETQYF
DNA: TGTGCCAGCAGTCCCCCCACAGGTTTCCAAGAGACCCAGTACTTC

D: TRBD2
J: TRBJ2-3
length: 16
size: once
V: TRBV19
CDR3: CASSRLAGGVGDTQYF
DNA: TGTGCCAGTAGCCGACTAGCGGGAGGGGTGGGAGATACGCAGTATTTT

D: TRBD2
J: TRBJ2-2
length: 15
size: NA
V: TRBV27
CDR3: CASSIRAGGSGELFF
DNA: TGTGCCAGCAGTATCAGGGCGGGAGGGTCCGGGGAGCTGTTTTTT

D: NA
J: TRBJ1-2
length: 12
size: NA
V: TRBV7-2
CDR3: CATDKGAYGYTF
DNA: TGTGCGACCGATAAGGGAGCCTATGGCTACACCTTC

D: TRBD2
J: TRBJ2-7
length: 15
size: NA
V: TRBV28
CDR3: CASPGTSGRPYEQYF
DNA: TGTGCGTCCCCCGGGACTAGCGGGAGGCCCTACGAGCAGTACTTC

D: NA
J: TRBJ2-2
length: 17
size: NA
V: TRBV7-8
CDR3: CASSLTEGRLNTGELFF
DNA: TGTGCCAGCAGCCTCACGGAGGGACGGCTAAACACCGGGGAGCTGTTTTTT

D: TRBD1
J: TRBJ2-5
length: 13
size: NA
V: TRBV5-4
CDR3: CASSPTGSETQYF
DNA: TGTGCCAGCAGCCCGACAGGGTCAGAGACCCAGTACTTC

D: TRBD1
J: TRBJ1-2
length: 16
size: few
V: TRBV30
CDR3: CAWSKGETGPVYGYTF
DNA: TGTGCCTGGAGTAAGGGGGAGACAGGGCCCGTCTATGGCTACACCTTC

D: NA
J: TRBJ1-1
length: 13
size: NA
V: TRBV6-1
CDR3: CASSYFLNTEAFF
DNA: TGTGCCAGCAGCTATTTTTTGAACACTGAAGCTTTCTTT

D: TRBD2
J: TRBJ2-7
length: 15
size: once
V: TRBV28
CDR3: CASSPTSVGLGEQYF
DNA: TGTGCCAGCAGTCCTACTAGCGTTGGGCTCGGCGAGCAGTACTTC

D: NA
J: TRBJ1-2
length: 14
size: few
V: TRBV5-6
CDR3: CASSLVLRPDGYTF
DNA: TGTGCCAGCAGCTTGGTTCTCAGGCCTGATGGCTACACCTTC

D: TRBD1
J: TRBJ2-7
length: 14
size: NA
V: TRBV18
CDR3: CASSPETGVDEQYF
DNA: TGTGCCAGCTCCCCGGAGACAGGGGTGGACGAGCAGTACTTC

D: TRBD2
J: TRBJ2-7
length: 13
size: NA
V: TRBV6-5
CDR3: CASRPGLGYEQYF
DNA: TGTGCCAGCAGACCGGGACTAGGTTACGAGCAGTACTTC

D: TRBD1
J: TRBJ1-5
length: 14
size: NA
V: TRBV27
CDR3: CASSAQGGNQPQHF
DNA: TGTGCCAGCAGTGCCCAGGGGGGCAATCAGCCCCAGCATTTT

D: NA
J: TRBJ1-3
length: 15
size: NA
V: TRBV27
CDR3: CASRRLQGSGNTIYF
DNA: TGTGCCAGCAGAAGACTCCAGGGATCTGGAAACACCATATATTTT

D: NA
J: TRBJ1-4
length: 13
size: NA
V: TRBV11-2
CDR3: CASRLQGVEKLFF
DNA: TGTGCCAGCAGGCTACAGGGTGTCGAAAAACTGTTTTTT

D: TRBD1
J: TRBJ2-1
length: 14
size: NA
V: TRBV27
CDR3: CASSLDRGWNEQFF
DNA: TGTGCCAGCAGTCTCGACAGGGGTTGGAATGAGCAGTTCTTC

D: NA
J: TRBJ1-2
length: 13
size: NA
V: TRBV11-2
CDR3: CASSLDLLDGYTF
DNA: TGTGCCAGCAGCTTAGATCTCCTAGACGGCTACACCTTC

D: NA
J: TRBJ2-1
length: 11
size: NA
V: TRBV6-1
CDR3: CASSEEVEQFF
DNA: TGTGCCAGCAGTGAGGAGGTTGAGCAGTTCTTC